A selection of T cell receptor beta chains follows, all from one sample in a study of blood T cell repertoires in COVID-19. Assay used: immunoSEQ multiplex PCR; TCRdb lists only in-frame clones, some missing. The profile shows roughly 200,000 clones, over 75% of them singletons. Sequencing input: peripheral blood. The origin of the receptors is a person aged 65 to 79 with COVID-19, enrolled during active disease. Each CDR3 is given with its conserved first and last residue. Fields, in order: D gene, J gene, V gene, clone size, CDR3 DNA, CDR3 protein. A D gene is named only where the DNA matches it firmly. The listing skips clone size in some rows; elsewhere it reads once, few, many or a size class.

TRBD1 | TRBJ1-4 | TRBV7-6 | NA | TGTGCCAGCAGCTCAACAAACAGGGGCCTTGAAAAACTGTTTTTT | CASSSTNRGLEKLFF
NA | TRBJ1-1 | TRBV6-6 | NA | TGTGCCAGCAGGCAACAGACCGCGAAAGCTTTCTTT | CASRQQTAKAFF
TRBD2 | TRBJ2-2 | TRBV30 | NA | TGTGCCTGGAGGGTAGCGGGAATGAACACCGGGGAGCTGTTTTTT | CAWRVAGMNTGELFF
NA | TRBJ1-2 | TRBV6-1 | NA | TGTGCCAGCAGTGAAGTTCGGGAAAACTATGGCTACACCTTC | CASSEVRENYGYTF
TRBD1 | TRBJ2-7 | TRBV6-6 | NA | TGTGCCAGCACCAACAAAGACAGGGGCTACGAGCAGTACTTC | CASTNKDRGYEQYF
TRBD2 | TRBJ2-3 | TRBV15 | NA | TGTGCCACCAGCAGAGTTACGAGCGGGGGTTCAGATACGCAGTATTTT | CATSRVTSGGSDTQYF
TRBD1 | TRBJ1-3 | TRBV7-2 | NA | TGTGCCAGCAGGCGCGGACAGGGGAGTGGGTACACCATATATTTT | CASRRGQGSGYTIYF
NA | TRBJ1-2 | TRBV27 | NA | TGTGCCAGCAGTTTACGTCAGGGGCTGGGCTACACCTTC | CASSLRQGLGYTF
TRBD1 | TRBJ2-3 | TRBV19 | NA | TGTGCCAGTAGTACCCCCGGACAGGGGAAAACAGATACGCAGTATTTT | CASSTPGQGKTDTQYF
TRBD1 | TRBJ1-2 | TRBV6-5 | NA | TGTGCCAGCAGTTCTACCGGGACAGGGGCCTATGGCTACACCTTC | CASSSTGTGAYGYTF
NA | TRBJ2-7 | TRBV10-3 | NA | TGTGCCATCAGTGAGGGCGGGGACGAGCAGTACTTC | CAISEGGDEQYF
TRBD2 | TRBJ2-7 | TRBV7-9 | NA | TGTGCCAGCAGCTTTTCGGGAGGGTCCTACGAGCAGTACTTC | CASSFSGGSYEQYF
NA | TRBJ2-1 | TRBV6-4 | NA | TGTGCCAGCAGTCCCGAAAGCGGCGGCTCAAATGAGCAGTTCTTC | CASSPESGGSNEQFF
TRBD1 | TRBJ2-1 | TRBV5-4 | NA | TGTGCCAGCAGCTCGGGACAGGGTCGGAATGAGCAGTTCTTC | CASSSGQGRNEQFF
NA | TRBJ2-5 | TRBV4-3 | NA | TGCGCCAGCAGCCAAGATTTTCGAGAGACCCAGTACTTC | CASSQDFRETQYF
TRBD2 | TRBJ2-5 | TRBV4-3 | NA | TGCGCCAGCAGCCAAGAGCTAGCGGGGTCAAAGACCCAGTACTTC | CASSQELAGSKTQYF
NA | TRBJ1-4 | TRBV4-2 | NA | TGTGCCAGCAGCCAAGATCTTCGGGTTGAAAAACTGTTTTTT | CASSQDLRVEKLFF
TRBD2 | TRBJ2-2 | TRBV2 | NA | TGTGCCAGCAAGGCTAGCGGGATTCAAGCCGGGGAGCTGTTTTTT | CASKASGIQAGELFF
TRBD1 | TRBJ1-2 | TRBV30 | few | TGTGCCTATCCGGGACAGACTGGCTACACCTTC | CAYPGQTGYTF
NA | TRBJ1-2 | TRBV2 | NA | TGTGCCAGCAGTGGGACAGATTTATATGGCTACACCTTC | CASSGTDLYGYTF
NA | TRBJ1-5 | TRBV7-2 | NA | TGTGCCAGCAGCCTGAACCCAGGCGGCAATCAGCCCCAGCATTTT | CASSLNPGGNQPQHF
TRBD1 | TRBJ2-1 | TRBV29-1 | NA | TGCAGCTTTAGGGACAGGGGACCCAATGAGCAGTTCTTC | CSFRDRGPNEQFF
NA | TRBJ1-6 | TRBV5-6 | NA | TGTGCCAGCAGCTTTTCCCCAGGACCCCTCCACTTT | CASSFSPGPLHF
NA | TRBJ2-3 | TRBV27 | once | TGTGCCAGCAGGGAAGAATTGCAGGGGACAGATACGCAGTATTTT | CASREELQGTDTQYF
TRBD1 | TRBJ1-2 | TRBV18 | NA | TGTGCCAGCTCACCCACCAGGGGGGCAGGATATGGCTACACCTTC | CASSPTRGAGYGYTF
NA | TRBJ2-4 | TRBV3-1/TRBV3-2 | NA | TGTGCCAGCAGCCCAACCAGACTAGCCAAAAACATTCAGTACTTC | CASSPTRLAKNIQYF
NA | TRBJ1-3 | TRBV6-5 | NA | TGTGCCAGCAGTTACTTGGGGGCCTCTGGAAACACCATATATTTT | CASSYLGASGNTIYF
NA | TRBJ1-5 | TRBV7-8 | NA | TGTGCCAGCAGCTTAGTGGCAGGGGTGGGCAATCAGCCCCAGCATTTT | CASSLVAGVGNQPQHF
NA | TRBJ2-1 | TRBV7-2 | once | TGTGCCAGCGGAGAACGGTACAATGAGCAGTTCTTC | CASGERYNEQFF
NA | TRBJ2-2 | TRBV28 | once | TGTGCCAGCAGCCATTCGGTTACCGGGGAGCTGTTTTTT | CASSHSVTGELFF
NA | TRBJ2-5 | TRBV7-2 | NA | TGTGCCAGCAGCCCCAGGGATGGGGCCGTGGAGACCCAGTACTTC | CASSPRDGAVETQYF
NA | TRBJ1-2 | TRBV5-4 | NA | TGTGCCAGCAGAGCTGTACAGGGATCAGTAAGCTATGGCTACACCTTC | CASRAVQGSVSYGYTF
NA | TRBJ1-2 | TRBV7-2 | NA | TGTGCCAGCAGCTTAGTCGTCGGGGTCCTAGGCTACACCTTC | CASSLVVGVLGYTF
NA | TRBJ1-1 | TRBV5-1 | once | TGCGCCAGCGGAGTCAGCGTCACTGAAGCTTTCTTT | CASGVSVTEAFF
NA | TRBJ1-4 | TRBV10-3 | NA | TGTGCCATCAGTGCAACAGGCCCTCCAACTAATGAAAAACTGTTTTTT | CAISATGPPTNEKLFF